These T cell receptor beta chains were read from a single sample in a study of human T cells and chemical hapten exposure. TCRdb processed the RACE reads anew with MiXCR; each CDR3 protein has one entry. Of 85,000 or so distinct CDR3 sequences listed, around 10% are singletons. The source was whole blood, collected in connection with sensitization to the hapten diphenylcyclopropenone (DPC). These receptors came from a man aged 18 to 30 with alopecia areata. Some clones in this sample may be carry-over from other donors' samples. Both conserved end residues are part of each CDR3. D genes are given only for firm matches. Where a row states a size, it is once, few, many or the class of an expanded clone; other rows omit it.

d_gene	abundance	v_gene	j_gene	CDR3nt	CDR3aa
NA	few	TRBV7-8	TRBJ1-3	TGTGCCAGCAGCTCGCCGGGGGATGATCCCTCTGGAAACACCATATATTTT	CASSSPGDDPSGNTIYF
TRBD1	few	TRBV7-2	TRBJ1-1	TGTGCCAGCAGCTTAGGACAGGGGAGGATCAACACTGAAGCTTTCTTT	CASSLGQGRINTEAFF
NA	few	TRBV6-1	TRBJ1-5	TGTGCCAGCGGCTTTTATAGCAATCAGCCCCAGCATTTT	CASGFYSNQPQHF
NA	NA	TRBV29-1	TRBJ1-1	TGCAGCGTTGCCGGGCGGGTGGACACTGAAGCTTTCTTT	CSVAGRVDTEAFF
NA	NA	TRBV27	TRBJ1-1	TGTGCCAGCAGCTACGGACAGCTCACTGAAGCTTTCTTT	CASSYGQLTEAFF
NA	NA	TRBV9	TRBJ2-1	TGTGCCAGCAGCGTAGCTTTCAATGAGCAGTTCTTC	CASSVAFNEQFF
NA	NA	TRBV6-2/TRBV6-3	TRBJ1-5	TGTGCCAGCAGTTACTCGACCTGGCCGACCAATCAGCCCCAGCATTTT	CASSYSTWPTNQPQHF
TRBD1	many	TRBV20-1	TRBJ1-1	TGCAGTGTCCGAGGACAGGACATGAACACTGAAGCTTTCTTT	CSVRGQDMNTEAFF
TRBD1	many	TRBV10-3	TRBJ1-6	TGTGCCATCAGGGGGACAGGGGTTAATTCACCCCTCCACTTT	CAIRGTGVNSPLHF
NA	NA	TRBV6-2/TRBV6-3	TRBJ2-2	TGTGCCAGCAGACCCGGGACCCCCTCTTGGAGGGCCGGGGAGCTGTTTTTT	CASRPGTPSWRAGELFF
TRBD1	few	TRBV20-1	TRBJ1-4	TGCGCACCGACTAGGACAGGGGAAAAACTGTTTTTT	CAPTRTGEKLFF